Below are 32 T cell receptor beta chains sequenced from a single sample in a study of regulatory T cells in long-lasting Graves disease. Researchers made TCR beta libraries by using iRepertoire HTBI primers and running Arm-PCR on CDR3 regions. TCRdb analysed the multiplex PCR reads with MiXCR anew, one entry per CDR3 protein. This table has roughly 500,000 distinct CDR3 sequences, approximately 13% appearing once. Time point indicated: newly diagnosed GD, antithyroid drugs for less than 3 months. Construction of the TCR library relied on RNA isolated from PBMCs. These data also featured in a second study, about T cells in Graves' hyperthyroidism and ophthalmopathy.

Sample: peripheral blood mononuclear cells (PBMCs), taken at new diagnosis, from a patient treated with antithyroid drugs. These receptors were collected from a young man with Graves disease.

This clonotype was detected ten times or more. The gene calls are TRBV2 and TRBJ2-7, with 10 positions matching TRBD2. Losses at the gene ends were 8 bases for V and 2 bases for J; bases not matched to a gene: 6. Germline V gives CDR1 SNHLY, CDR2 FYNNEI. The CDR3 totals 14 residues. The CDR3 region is CASRQGLAAYEQYF. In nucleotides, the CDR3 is TGTGCCAGCCGTCAAGGACTAGCGGCCTACGAGCAGTACTTC.

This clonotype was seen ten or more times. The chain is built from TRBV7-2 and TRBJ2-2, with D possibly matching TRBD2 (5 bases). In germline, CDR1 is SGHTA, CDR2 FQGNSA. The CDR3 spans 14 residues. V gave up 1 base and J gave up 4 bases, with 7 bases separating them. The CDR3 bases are TGTGCCAGCAGCTTAGATGCGGGCACCGGGGAGCTGTTTTTT. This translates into CASSLDAGTGELFF.

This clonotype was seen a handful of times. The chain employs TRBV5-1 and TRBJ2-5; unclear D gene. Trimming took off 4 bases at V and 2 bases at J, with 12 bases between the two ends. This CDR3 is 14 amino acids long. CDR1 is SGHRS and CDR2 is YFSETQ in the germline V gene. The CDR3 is CASSSPDGQETQYF. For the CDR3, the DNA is TGCGCCAGCAGCAGCCCGGACGGGCAAGAGACCCAGTACTTC.

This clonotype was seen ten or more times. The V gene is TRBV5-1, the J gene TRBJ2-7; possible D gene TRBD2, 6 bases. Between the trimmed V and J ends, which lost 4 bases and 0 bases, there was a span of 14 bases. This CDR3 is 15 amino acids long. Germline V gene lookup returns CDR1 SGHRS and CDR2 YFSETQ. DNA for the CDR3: TGCGCCAGCAGCCTGAGCGGCGGGAACTCCTACGAGCAGTACTTC. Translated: CASSLSGGNSYEQYF.

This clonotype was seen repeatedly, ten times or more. The CDR3 coding sequence is TGCAGTGCTACCCGACTAGCGATGATCACAGATACGCAGTATTTT. Translation gives CSATRLAMITDTQYF. The chain uses TRBV20-1 and TRBJ2-3; 8 nucleotides match TRBD2. Germline V gives CDR1 DFQATT, CDR2 SNEGSKA (reference sequence). This CDR3 comprises 15 residues. V was clipped by 4 bases and J by 2 bases; unmatched bases: 8.

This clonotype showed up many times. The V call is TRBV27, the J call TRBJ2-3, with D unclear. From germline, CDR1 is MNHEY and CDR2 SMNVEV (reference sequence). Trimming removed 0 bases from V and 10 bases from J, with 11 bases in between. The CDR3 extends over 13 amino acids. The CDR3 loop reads CASSLSYPMSQYF. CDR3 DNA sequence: TGTGCCAGCAGTTTATCGTACCCCATGTCGCAGTATTTT.

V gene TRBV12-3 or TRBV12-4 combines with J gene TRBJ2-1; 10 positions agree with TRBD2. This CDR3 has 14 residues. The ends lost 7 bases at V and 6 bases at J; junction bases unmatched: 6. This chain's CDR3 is CASTLAGGSNEQFF. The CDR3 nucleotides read TGTGCCAGCACCTTAGCGGGAGGTAGCAATGAGCAGTTCTTC.

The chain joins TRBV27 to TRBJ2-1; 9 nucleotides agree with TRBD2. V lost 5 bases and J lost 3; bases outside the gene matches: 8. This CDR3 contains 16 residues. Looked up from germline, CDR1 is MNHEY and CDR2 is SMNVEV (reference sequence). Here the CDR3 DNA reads TGTGCCAGCAGTCCGTTGGCGGGAGGGTTCTACAATGAGCAGTTCTTC. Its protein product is CASSPLAGGFYNEQFF.

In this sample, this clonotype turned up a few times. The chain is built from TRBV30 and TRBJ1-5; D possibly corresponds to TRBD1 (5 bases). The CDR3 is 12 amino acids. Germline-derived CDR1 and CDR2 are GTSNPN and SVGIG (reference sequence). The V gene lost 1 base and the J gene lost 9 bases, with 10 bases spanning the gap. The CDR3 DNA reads TGTGCCTGGAGTGGGGGGATGGGGCCCCAGCATTTT. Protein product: CAWSGGMGPQHF.

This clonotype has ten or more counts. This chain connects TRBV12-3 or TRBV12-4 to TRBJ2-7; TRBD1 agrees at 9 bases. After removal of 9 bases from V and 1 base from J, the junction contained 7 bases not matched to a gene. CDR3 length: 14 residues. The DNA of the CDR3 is TGTGCCAGTCGTTTAGGGACAGGGTCCTACGAGCAGTACTTC. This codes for CASRLGTGSYEQYF.

The CDR3 here is CASSLQGIGDEQFF. The CDR3 DNA reads TGTGCCAGTAGTCTACAGGGGATAGGCGATGAGCAGTTCTTC. The chain combines TRBV19 with TRBJ2-1, with 7 bases matching TRBD1. V was pared by 5 bases and J by 8 bases, with 9 bases of the junction left unmatched. The CDR3 extends over 14 amino acids. In germline, CDR1 is LNHDA, CDR2 SQIVND (reference sequence). The whole variable domain, remainder taken from reference TRBV19 and TRBJ2-1, is DGGITQSPKYLFRKEGQNVTLSCEQNLNHDAMYWYRQDPGQGLRLIYYSQIVNDFQKGDIAEGYSVSREKKESFPLTVTSAQKNPTAFYLCASSLQGIGDEQFFGPGTRLTVL.

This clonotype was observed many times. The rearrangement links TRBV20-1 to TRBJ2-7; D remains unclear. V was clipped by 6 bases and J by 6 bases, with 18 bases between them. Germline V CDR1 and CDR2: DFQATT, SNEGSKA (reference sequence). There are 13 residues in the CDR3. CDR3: CSAFGHKVGEQYF. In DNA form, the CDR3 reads TGCAGTGCCTTCGGGCACAAAGTGGGCGAGCAGTACTTC.

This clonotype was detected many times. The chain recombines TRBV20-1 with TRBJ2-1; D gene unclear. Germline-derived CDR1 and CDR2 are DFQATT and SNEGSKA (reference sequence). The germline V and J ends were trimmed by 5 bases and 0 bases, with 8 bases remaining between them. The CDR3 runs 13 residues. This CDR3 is CSASLSSYNEQFF. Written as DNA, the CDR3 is TGCAGTGCTTCGTTAAGCTCCTACAATGAGCAGTTCTTC.

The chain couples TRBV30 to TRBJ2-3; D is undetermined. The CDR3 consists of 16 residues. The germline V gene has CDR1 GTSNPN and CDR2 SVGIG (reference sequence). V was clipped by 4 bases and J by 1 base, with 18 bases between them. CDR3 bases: TGTGCCTGGACCCCAGGAGCCAAGCTGGGCACAGATACGCAGTATTTT. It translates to CAWTPGAKLGTDTQYF. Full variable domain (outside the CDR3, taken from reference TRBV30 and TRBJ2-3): SQTIHQWPATLVQPVGSPLSLECTVEGTSNPNLYWYRQAAGRGLQLLFYSVGIGQISSEVPQNLSASRPQDRQFILSSKKLLLSDSGFYLCAWTPGAKLGTDTQYFGPGTRLTVL.

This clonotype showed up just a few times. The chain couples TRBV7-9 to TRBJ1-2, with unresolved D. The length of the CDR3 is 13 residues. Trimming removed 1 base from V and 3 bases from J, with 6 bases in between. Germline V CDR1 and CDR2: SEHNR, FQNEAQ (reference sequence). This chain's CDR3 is CASSLETYYGYTF. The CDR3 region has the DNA TGTGCCAGCAGCTTAGAAACATACTATGGCTACACCTTC.

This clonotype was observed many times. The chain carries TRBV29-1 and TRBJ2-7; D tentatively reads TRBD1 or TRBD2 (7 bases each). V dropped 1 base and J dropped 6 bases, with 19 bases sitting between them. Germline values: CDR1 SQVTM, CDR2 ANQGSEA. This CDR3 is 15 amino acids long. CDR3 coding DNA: TGCAGCGTTGAAGGGGTAGCGGCAGGGGGGGCCGAGCAGTACTTC. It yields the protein CSVEGVAAGGAEQYF.

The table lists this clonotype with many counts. This CDR3 is CASSAQGLNEKLFF. CDR3 DNA: TGTGCCAGCAGCGCACAGGGCCTAAATGAAAAACTGTTTTTT. The J gene is TRBJ1-4, the V gene TRBV9; D perhaps matches TRBD1 (6 bases). CDR3 length equals 14 residues. The V end lost 3 bases, the J end lost 5 bases, and 11 bases lay between the germline ends. Per germline, CDR1 SGDLS and CDR2 YYNGEE. Variable domain in full (rest from reference TRBV9 and TRBJ1-4): DSGVTQTPKHLITATGQRVTLRCSPRSGDLSVYWYQQSLDQGLQFLIQYYNGEERAKGNILERFSAQQFPDLHSELNLSSLELGDSALYFCASSAQGLNEKLFFGSGTQLSVL.

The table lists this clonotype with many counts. This CDR3 reads CASKPGTGDTQYF. DNA of the CDR3: TGTGCCAGCAAGCCCGGGACAGGAGATACGCAGTATTTT. The chain recombines TRBV12-3 or TRBV12-4 with TRBJ2-3; TRBD1 matches 8 bases. V lost 7 bases to trimming and J lost 5 bases; unmatched junction nucleotides: 5. CDR3 length: 13 residues.

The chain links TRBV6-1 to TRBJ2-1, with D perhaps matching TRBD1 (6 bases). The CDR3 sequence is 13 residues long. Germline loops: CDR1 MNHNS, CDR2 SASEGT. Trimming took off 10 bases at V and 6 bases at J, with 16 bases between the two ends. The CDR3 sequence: CATHRVPGNEQFF. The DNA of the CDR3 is TGTGCCACGCACAGGGTTCCGGGCAATGAGCAGTTCTTC.

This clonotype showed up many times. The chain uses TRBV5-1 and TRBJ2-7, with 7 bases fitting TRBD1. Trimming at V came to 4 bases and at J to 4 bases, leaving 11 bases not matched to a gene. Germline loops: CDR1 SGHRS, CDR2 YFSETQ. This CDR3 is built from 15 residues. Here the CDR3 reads CASSRIPGQQYEQYF. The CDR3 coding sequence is TGCGCCAGCAGCCGGATACCGGGACAGCAATACGAGCAGTACTTC.

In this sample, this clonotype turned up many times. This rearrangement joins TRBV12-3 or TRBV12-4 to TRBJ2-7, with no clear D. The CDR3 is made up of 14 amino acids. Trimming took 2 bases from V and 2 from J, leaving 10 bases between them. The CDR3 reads CASSLPRIPYEQYF. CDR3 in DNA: TGTGCCAGCAGTTTACCCAGGATCCCCTACGAGCAGTACTTC.

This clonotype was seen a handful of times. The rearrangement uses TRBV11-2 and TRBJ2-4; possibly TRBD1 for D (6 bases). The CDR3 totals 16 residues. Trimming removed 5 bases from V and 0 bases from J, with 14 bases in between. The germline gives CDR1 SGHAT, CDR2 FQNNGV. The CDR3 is CASSQGGRGAKNIQYF. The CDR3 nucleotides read TGTGCCAGCAGCCAAGGGGGAAGGGGAGCCAAAAACATTCAGTACTTC.

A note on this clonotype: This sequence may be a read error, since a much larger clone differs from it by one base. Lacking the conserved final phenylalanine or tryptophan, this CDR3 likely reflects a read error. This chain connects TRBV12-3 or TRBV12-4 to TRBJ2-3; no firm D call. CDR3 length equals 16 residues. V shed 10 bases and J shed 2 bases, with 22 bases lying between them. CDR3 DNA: TGTGCCAACCCCCTTCTACGGAGCTATAACACAGATACGCAGTATCTT. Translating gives CANPLLRSYNTDTQYL.

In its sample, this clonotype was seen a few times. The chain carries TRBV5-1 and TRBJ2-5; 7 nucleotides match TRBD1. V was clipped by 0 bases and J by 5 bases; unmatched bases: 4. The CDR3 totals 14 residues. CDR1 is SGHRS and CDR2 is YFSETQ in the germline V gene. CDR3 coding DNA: TGCGCCAGCAGCTTGGTGGACAGGCCGGAGACCCAGTACTTC. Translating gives CASSLVDRPETQYF.

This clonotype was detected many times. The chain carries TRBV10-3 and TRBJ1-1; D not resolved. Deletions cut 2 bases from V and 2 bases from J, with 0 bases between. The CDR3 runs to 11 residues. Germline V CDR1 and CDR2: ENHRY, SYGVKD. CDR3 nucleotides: TGTGCCATCAGTGAGAACACTGAAGCTTTCTTT. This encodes CAISENTEAFF.

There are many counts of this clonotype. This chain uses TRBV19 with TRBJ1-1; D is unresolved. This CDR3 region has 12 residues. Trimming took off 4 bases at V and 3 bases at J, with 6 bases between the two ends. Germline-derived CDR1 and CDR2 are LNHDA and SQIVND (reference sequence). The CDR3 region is CASSKVDTEAFF. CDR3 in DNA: TGTGCCAGTAGTAAGGTGGACACTGAAGCTTTCTTT.

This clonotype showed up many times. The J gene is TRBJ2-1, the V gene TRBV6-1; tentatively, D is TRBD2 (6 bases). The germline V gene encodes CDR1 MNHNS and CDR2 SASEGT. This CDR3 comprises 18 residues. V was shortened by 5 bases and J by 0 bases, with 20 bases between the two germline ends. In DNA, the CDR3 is TGTGCCAGCAGTCCCCATGGAGGGTCGCCAAGCTCCTACAATGAGCAGTTCTTC. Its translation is CASSPHGGSPSSYNEQFF.

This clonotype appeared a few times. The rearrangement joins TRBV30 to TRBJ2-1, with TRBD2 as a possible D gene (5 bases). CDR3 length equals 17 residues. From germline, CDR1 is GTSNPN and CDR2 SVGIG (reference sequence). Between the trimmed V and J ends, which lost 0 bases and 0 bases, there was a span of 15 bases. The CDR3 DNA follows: TGTGCCTGGAGTGTGAGGCTAGCTCGGTTCTCCTACAATGAGCAGTTCTTC. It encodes CAWSVRLARFSYNEQFF.

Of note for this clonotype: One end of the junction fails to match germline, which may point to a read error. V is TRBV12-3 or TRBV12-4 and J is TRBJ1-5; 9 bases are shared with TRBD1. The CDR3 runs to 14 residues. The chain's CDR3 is CASSLGTGVVPQQF. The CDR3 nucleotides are TGTGCCAGCAGTTTAGGGACAGGGGTAGTGCCCCAGCAGTTT.

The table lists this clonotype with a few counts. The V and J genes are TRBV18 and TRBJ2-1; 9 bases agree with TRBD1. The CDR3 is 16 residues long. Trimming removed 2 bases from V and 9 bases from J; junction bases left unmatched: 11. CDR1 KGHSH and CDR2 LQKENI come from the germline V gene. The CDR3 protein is CASSPSGTGSYGEQFF. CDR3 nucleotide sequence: TGTGCCAGCTCACCAAGTGGGACAGGGTCATATGGTGAGCAGTTCTTC.

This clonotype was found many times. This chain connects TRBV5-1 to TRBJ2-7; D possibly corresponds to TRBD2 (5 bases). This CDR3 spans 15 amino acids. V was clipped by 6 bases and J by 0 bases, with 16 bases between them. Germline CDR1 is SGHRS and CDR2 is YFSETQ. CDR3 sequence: CASIAGEGPSYEQYF. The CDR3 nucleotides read TGCGCCAGCATTGCGGGTGAGGGCCCCTCCTACGAGCAGTACTTC. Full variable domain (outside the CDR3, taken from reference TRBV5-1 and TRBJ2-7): KAGVTQTPRYLIKTRGQQVTLSCSPISGHRSVSWYQQTPGQGLQFLFEYFSETQRNKGNFPGRFSGRQFSNSRSEMNVSTLELGDSALYLCASIAGEGPSYEQYFGPGTRLTVT.

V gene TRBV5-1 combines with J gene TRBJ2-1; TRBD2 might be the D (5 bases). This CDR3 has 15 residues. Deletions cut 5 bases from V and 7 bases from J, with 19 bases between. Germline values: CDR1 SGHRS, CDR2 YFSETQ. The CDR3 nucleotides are TGCGCCAGCAGACCCCCCACGCGCCGGGATAATGAGCAGTTCTTC. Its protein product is CASRPPTRRDNEQFF.